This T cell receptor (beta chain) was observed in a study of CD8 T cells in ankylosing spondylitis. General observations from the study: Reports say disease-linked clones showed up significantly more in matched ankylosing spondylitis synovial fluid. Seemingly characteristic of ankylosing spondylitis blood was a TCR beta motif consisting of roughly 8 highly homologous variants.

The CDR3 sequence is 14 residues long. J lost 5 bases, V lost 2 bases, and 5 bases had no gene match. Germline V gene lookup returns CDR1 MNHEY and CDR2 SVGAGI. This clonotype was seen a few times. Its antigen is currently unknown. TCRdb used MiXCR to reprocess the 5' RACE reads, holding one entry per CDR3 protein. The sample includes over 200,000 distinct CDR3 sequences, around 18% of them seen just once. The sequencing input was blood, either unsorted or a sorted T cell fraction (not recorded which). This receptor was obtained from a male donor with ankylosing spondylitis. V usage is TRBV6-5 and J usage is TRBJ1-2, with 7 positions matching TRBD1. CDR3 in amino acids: CASSYRGTAYGYTF. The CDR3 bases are TGTGCCAGCAGTTACCGAGGGACAGCTTATGGCTACACCTTC.